One sample yielded the 24 T cell receptor beta chains listed below, sequenced in a study of follicular helper T cells after annual influenza vaccination. The time point: 2014-2015 season, 7 days after vaccination. Method: immunoSEQ multiplex PCR; TCRdb's copy keeps in-frame clones and lacks some. The data hold 4,200 or so clones, with roughly 87% observed a single time. The specimen comprised CXCR5- memory CD4+ T cells sorted from blood, sampled 7 days after influenza vaccination. These receptors were taken from an adult who received the influenza vaccine.

This clone showed up just a few times. J is TRBJ1-6 and V is TRBV9; D might be TRBD1 (5 bases). The V gene lost 3 bases and the J gene lost 7 bases, with 11 bases spanning the gap. The CDR3 totals 14 residues. CDR1 SGDLS and CDR2 YYNGEE come from the germline V gene. The CDR3 is CASSGGRGNSPLHF. DNA of the CDR3: TGTGCCAGCAGCGGAGGTCGGGGGAATTCACCCCTCCACTTT.

The chain is built from TRBV28 and TRBJ1-2; 9 bases are a match to TRBD1. With V trimmed by 4 bases and J by 7 bases, 16 bases remained unmatched. CDR1 and CDR2 from the germline V gene are MDHEN and SYDVKM. The CDR3 contains 17 residues. The chain's CDR3 is CASSSQTIQGAISGYTF. CDR3 coding DNA: TGTGCCAGCAGTTCCCAAACCATACAGGGGGCGATTAGTGGCTACACCTTC.

The chain links TRBV10-3 to TRBJ2-1, with 7 bases aligning to TRBD1. Germline-derived CDR1 and CDR2 are ENHRY and SYGVKD. The V gene end was trimmed by 3 bases and the J gene end by 2 bases; junction bases not matched to a gene: 4. This CDR3 has 15 residues. For the CDR3, the DNA is TGTGCCATCAGTGACCCCGGGACAGCCTACAATGAGCAGTTCTTC. It yields the protein CAISDPGTAYNEQFF.

The rearrangement links TRBV15 to TRBJ2-7; D might be TRBD1 (6 bases). V was pared by 0 bases and J by 1 base, with 16 bases between. The germline V gene has CDR1 LNHNV and CDR2 YYDKDF (reference sequence). The CDR3 has 17 amino acids. The CDR3 DNA reads as TGTGCCACCAGCAGAGATATGTCAAAGGGGGAGTCCTACGAGCAGTACTTC. Translating it yields CATSRDMSKGESYEQYF.

The chain links TRBV19 to TRBJ2-2, with 7 positions matching TRBD2. CDR1 LNHDA and CDR2 SQIVND come from the germline V gene (reference sequence). V lost 8 bases, J lost 1 base, and 16 bases stayed unmatched. This CDR3 contains 18 residues. The CDR3 reads CASQPTPGLAVNTGELFF. CDR3 nucleotides: TGTGCCAGTCAACCTACCCCGGGGCTAGCGGTGAACACCGGGGAGCTGTTTTTT.

CDR3 coding DNA: TGTGCCAGCACTAGAACGGGGGGCAATGAGCAGTTCTTC. Protein product: CASTRTGGNEQFF. The chain uses TRBV6-6 and TRBJ2-1; TRBD2 agrees at 7 bases. Germline CDR1 and CDR2: MNHNY and SVGAGI (reference sequence). V lost 7 bases, J lost 6 bases, and 6 bases stayed unmatched. This CDR3 is built from 13 residues.

The rearrangement joins TRBV30 to TRBJ2-5; D not certain. Germline V gives CDR1 GTSNPN, CDR2 SVGIG (reference sequence). Between the trimmed V and J ends, which lost 2 bases and 4 bases, there was a span of 5 bases. CDR3 size: 11 residues. The CDR3 loop reads CAWSRPETQYF. The CDR3 DNA reads TGTGCCTGGAGTAGACCAGAGACCCAGTACTTC.

V is TRBV30 and J is TRBJ2-2, with TRBD1 as a possible D gene (6 bases). Germline V gene data show CDR1 as GTSNPN and CDR2 as SVGIG (reference sequence). The CDR3 runs 14 residues. V was cut by 4 bases and J by 3 bases, with 12 bases left in between. CDR3 bases: TGTGCCTGGAAGTCAGGGGTCCACACCGGGGAGCTGTTTTTT. Encoded protein: CAWKSGVHTGELFF.

The CDR3 sequence is CASSPRIRAPNTGELFF. The CDR3 DNA is TGTGCCAGCAGCCCTCGAATCCGGGCCCCGAACACCGGGGAGCTGTTTTTT. This chain connects TRBV7-3 to TRBJ2-2; D remains unclear. There are 17 residues in the CDR3. Germline lookup yields CDR1 SGHTA and CDR2 FQGTGA. The germline V and J ends were trimmed by 5 bases and 0 bases, with 16 bases remaining between them.

This sequence joins TRBV28 and TRBJ2-3; D is unresolved. Looked up from germline, CDR1 is MDHEN and CDR2 is SYDVKM. The ends were cut back, 7 bases at V and 3 bases at J, with 11 bases in the middle. The CDR3 extends over 13 amino acids. The CDR3 region is CASTWGGTDTQYF. CDR3 DNA: TGTGCCAGCACCTGGGGTGGTACAGATACGCAGTATTTT. Looking up the rest from reference TRBV28 and TRBJ2-3 gives the full variable domain: DVKVTQSSRYLVKRTGEKVFLECVQDMDHENMFWYRQDPGLGLRLIYFSYDVKMKEKGDIPEGYSVSREKKERFSLILESASTNQTSMYLCASTWGGTDTQYFGPGTRLTVL.

There are a few counts of this clone. This chain uses TRBV6-9 with TRBJ2-6; D is unclear. The germline V gene has CDR1 MNHGY and CDR2 SVAAGI. CDR3 size: 17 residues. Trimming took 5 bases from V and 5 from J, leaving 19 bases between them. This CDR3 reads CASSRCSRQSRANVLTF. The CDR3 region has the DNA TGTGCCAGCAGTCGATGCTCACGACAAAGTCGGGCCAACGTCCTGACTTTC.

This clone showed up just a few times. CDR3 nucleotide sequence: TGCGCCAGCAGCTTGGTTATCAGGGTAGGAGGGGAGCAGTACTTC. This gives the protein CASSLVIRVGGEQYF. The V call is TRBV5-1, the J call TRBJ2-7, with D possibly being TRBD2 (6 bases). This CDR3 has 15 residues. Trimming stripped 0 bases from V and 7 bases from J, with 17 bases between. CDR1 SGHRS and CDR2 YFSETQ come from the germline V gene.

The J gene is TRBJ1-1, the V gene TRBV19; TRBD1 is a possible D gene (5 bases). V lost 3 bases, J lost 2 bases, and 7 bases lay in between. Germline CDR1 is LNHDA and CDR2 is SQIVND (reference sequence). CDR3 length equals 13 residues. In nucleotides, the CDR3 is TGTGCCAGTAGTATCGACAGTAACACTGAAGCTTTCTTT. Translating it yields CASSIDSNTEAFF.

V gene TRBV6-6 combines with J gene TRBJ1-3, with D hard to call. The CDR3 runs to 15 residues. Germline CDR1 is MNHNY and CDR2 is SVGAGI (reference sequence). The germline V and J ends were trimmed by 1 base and 5 bases, with 12 bases remaining between them. The CDR3 spells CASSYYPTPRNTIYF. DNA of the CDR3: TGTGCCAGCAGTTACTACCCGACTCCACGAAACACCATATATTTT.

The chain employs TRBV7-2 and TRBJ2-5, with TRBD1 matching 10 bases. The CDR3 is made up of 14 amino acids. The germline CDR1 and CDR2 sequences are SGHTA and FQGNSA. Losses at the gene ends were 4 bases for V and 9 bases for J; bases not matched to a gene: 8. CDR3 loop: CASSYRDRGRAQYF. The CDR3 DNA sequence: TGTGCCAGCAGCTACCGGGACAGGGGTCGGGCCCAGTACTTC.

The chain combines TRBV30 with TRBJ1-2; D is uncertain. The germline gives CDR1 GTSNPN, CDR2 SVGIG (reference sequence). The germline V and J ends were trimmed by 0 bases and 0 bases, with 17 bases remaining between them. This CDR3 spans 17 amino acids. The CDR3 loop is CAWSVPGRPKANYGYTF. CDR3 coding DNA: TGTGCCTGGAGTGTACCTGGCAGGCCCAAGGCTAACTATGGCTACACCTTC.

The chain carries TRBV7-8 and TRBJ1-4; D is perhaps TRBD1 (5 bases). This CDR3 spans 14 amino acids. With 5 bases removed from V and 5 bases from J, the gap between germline ends came to 12 bases. The germline V gene encodes CDR1 SGHVS and CDR2 FQNEAQ. The CDR3 DNA reads TGTGCCAGCAGCCCCGGGACTCAGAATGAAAAACTGTTTTTT. It encodes CASSPGTQNEKLFF.

This chain links TRBV14 with TRBJ2-7; TRBD1 or TRBD2 may be the D gene (6 bases each). The length of the CDR3 is 13 residues. Looked up from germline, CDR1 is SGHDN and CDR2 is FVKESK. The V gene lost 1 base and the J gene lost 6 bases, with 10 bases spanning the gap. CDR3 sequence (DNA): TGTGCCAGCAGCCAAGCGGGGGCGGGCGAGCAGTACTTC. It encodes CASSQAGAGEQYF.

The gene calls are TRBV7-9 and TRBJ2-3; D is unclear. The CDR3 runs 13 residues. V shed 4 bases and J shed 4 bases, with 9 bases lying between them. Germline CDR1 and CDR2: SEHNR and FQNEAQ (reference sequence). The CDR3 reads CASSSRGPDTQYF. DNA for the CDR3: TGTGCCAGCAGCTCCCGTGGCCCAGATACGCAGTATTTT. Together with reference TRBV7-9 and TRBJ2-3, the CDR3 gives the full variable domain: DTGVSQNPRHKITKRGQNVTFRCDPISEHNRLYWYRQTLGQGPEFLTYFQNEAQLEKSRLLSDRFSAERPKGSFSTLEIQRTEQGDSAMYLCASSSRGPDTQYFGPGTRLTVL.

This chain uses TRBV6-1 with TRBJ2-5, with D possibly being TRBD2 (5 bases). Germline CDR1 reads MNHNS; CDR2 reads SASEGT. V was cut by 4 bases and J by 1 base, with 13 bases left in between. The CDR3 length is 15 residues. The CDR3 region is CASSGTLLGQETQYF. As DNA, the CDR3 is TGTGCCAGCAGTGGGACTCTCCTAGGCCAAGAGACCCAGTACTTC.

The CDR3 loop is CASRKGASGYNEQFF. The DNA for the CDR3 is TGTGCCAGCAGGAAAGGGGCTAGCGGTTACAATGAGCAGTTCTTC. V is TRBV2 and J is TRBJ2-1; 7 positions match TRBD2. Per germline, CDR1 SNHLY and CDR2 FYNNEI. The CDR3 has 15 amino acids. V shed 6 bases, J shed 4 bases, and the junction held 9 bases outside the gene matches.

CDR3: CASSLYLRRGAVQETQYF. The CDR3 DNA reads as TGTGCCAGCAGCTTATACCTCCGTAGGGGGGCCGTACAAGAGACCCAGTACTTC. The V gene is TRBV7-8, the J gene TRBJ2-5, with D perhaps matching TRBD1 or TRBD2 (6 bases each). From germline, CDR1 is SGHVS and CDR2 FQNEAQ. The CDR3 has 18 residues. V lost 2 bases and J lost 2, with 21 bases in between.

The CDR3 DNA reads as TGTGCCAGCAGCGTAGGCGACAGGATTCCATACGAGCAGTACTTC. Its translation is CASSVGDRIPYEQYF. The V call is TRBV9, the J call TRBJ2-7; D perhaps matches TRBD1 (6 bases). CDR1 and CDR2 from the germline V gene are SGDLS and YYNGEE. Trimming cost V 0 bases and J 4 bases, with 14 bases left between them. The CDR3 is 15 amino acids.

This rearrangement joins TRBV9 to TRBJ2-5, with a weak D call TRBD1 (6 bases). CDR1 and CDR2 (germline): SGDLS, YYNGEE. The V gene lost 5 bases and the J gene lost 7 bases, with 15 bases spanning the gap. This CDR3 contains 13 residues. Here the CDR3 reads CASSEGEWGTQYF. DNA for the CDR3: TGTGCCAGCAGTGAGGGGGAGTGGGGGACCCAGTACTTC.